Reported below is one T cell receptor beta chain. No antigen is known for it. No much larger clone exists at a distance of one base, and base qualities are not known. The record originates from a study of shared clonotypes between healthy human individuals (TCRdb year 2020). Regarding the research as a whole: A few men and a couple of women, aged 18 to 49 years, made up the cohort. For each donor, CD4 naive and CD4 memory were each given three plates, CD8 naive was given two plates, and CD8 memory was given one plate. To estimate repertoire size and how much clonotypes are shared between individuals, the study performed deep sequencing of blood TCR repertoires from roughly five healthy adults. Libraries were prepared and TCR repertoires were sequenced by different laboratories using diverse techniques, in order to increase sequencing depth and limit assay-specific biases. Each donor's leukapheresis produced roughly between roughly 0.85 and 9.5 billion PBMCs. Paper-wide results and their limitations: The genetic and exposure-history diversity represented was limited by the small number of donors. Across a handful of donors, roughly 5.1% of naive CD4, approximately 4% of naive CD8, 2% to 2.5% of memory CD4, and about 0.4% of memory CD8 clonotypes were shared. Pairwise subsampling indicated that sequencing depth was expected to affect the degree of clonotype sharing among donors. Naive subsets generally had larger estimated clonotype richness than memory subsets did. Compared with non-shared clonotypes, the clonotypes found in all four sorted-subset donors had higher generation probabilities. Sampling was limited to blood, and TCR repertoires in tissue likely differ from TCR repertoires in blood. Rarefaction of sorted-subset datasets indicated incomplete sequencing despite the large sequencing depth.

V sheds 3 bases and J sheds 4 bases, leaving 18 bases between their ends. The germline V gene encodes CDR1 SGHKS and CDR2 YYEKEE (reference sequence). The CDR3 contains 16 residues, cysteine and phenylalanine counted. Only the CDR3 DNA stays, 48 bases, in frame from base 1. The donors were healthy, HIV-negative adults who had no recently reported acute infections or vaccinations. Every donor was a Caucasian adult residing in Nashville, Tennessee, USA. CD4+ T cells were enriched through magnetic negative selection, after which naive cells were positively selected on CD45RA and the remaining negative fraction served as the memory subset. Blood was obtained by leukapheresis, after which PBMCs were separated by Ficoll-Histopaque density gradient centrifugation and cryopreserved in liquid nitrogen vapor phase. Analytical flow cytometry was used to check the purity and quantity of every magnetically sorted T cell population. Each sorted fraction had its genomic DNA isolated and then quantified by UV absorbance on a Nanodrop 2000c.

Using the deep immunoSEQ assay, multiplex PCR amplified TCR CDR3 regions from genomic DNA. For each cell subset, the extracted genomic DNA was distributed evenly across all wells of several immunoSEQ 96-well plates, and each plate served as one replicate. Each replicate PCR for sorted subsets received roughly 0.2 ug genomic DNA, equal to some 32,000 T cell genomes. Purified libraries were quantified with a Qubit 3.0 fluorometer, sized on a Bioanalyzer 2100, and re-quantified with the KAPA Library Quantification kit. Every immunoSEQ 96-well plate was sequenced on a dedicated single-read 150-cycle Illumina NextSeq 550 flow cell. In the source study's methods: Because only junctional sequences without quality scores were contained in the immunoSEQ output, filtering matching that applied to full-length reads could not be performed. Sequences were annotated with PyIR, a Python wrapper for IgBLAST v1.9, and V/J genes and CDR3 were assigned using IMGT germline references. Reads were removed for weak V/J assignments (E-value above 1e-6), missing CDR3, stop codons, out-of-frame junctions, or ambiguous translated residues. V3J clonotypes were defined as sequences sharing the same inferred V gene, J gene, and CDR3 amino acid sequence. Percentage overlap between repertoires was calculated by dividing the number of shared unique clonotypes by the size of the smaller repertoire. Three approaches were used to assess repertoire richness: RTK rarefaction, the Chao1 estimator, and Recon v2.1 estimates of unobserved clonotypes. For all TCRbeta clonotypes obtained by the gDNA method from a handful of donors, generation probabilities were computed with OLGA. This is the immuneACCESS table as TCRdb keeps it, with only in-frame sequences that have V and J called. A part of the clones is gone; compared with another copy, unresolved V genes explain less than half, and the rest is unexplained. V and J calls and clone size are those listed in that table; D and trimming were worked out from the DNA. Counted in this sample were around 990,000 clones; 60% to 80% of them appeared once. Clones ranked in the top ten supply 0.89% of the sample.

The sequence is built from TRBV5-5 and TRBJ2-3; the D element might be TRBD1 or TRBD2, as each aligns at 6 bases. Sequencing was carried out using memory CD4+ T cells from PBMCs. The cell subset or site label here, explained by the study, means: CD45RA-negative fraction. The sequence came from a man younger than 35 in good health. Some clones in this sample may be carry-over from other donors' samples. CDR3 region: CASSSSVGGESDTQYF. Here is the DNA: TGTGCCAGCAGCTCCTCGGTCGGGGGCGAGTCAGATACGCAGTATTTT. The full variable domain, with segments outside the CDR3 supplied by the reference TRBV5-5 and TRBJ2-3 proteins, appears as DAGVTQSPTHLIKTRGQQVTLRCSPISGHKSVSWYQQVLGQGPQFIFQYYEKEERGRGNFPDRFSARQFPNYSSELNVNALLLGDSALYLCASSSSVGGESDTQYFGPGTRLTVL.